Listed here are 10 T cell receptor beta chains from one sample, sequenced in a study of PD-L1 blockade in urothelial cancer. Time point described: peripheral blood 6 weeks after treatment start. Some clones are missing from TCRdb's copy, which holds only in-frame ones; the method was immunoSEQ multiplex PCR. The table records about 41,000 clones, roughly 85% of them present only once. Sequencing used PBMCs, obtained around atezolizumab (anti-PD-L1) treatment. Receptors were obtained from a man between 65 and 85 years old with urothelial cancer.

The V and J genes are TRBV7-2 and TRBJ2-2, with TRBD2 matching 8 bases. CDR3 size: 16 residues. V trimming: 6 bases; J trimming: 4 bases; junction bases outside the gene matches: 10. The V gene's germline CDR1 is SGHTA and CDR2 FQGNSA. The CDR3 is CASSIRALAATGELFF. In nucleotides, the CDR3 is TGTGCCAGCAGTATAAGGGCACTAGCGGCCACCGGGGAGCTGTTTTTT.

The J gene is TRBJ1-5, the V gene TRBV19; tentative D call: TRBD1 (6 bases). V lost 6 bases and J 7 bases, leaving 16 bases between the germline ends. The CDR3 has 14 amino acids. The germline gives CDR1 LNHDA, CDR2 SQIVND (reference sequence). DNA for the CDR3: TGTGCCAGTAGAGAAGGGGGGGGAGGGCAGCCCCAGCATTTT. Its translation is CASREGGGGQPQHF.

The gene calls are TRBV27 and TRBJ2-1; 7 bases are a match to TRBD2. Germline CDR1 reads MNHEY; CDR2 reads SMNVEV (reference sequence). Trimming removed 3 bases from V and 6 bases from J; junction bases left unmatched: 11. CDR3 length: 16 residues. The CDR3 loop is CASSFGGPGGINEQFF. As DNA, the CDR3 is TGTGCCAGCAGTTTCGGTGGCCCGGGAGGTATCAATGAGCAGTTCTTC.

With respect to this clone: Other DNA sequences from this sample encode an identical CDR3 as well. The chain links TRBV2 to TRBJ2-7; 13 bases are shared with TRBD2. The CDR3 length is 14 residues. With V trimmed by 4 bases and J by 4 bases, 1 base remained unmatched. The V gene's germline CDR1 is SNHLY and CDR2 FYNNEI. CDR3 coding DNA: TGTGCCAGCAGTGGGACTAGCGGGAGTTACGAGCAGTACTTC. Amino acid sequence: CASSGTSGSYEQYF.

CDR3 bases: TGTGCCAGCGAACCATCCGGGACAGGCCTCTACGAGCAGTACTTC. Protein product: CASEPSGTGLYEQYF. The gene calls are TRBV2 and TRBJ2-7; 8 nucleotides agree with TRBD1. Germline CDR1 SNHLY, CDR2 FYNNEI. The V gene end was trimmed by 8 bases and the J gene end by 3 bases; junction bases not matched to a gene: 12. CDR3 length: 15 residues.

V is TRBV19 and J is TRBJ2-3; D possibly corresponds to TRBD2 (6 bases). The germline gives CDR1 LNHDA, CDR2 SQIVND (reference sequence). This CDR3 has 14 amino acids. V was cut by 7 bases and J by 1 base, with 12 bases left in between. The chain's CDR3 is CASKSEGRTDTQYF. The DNA for the CDR3 is TGTGCCAGTAAATCGGAGGGCCGCACAGATACGCAGTATTTT. Full variable domain (missing parts from reference TRBV19 and TRBJ2-3): DGGITQSPKYLFRKEGQNVTLSCEQNLNHDAMYWYRQDPGQGLRLIYYSQIVNDFQKGDIAEGYSVSREKKESFPLTVTSAQKNPTAFYLCASKSEGRTDTQYFGPGTRLTVL.

Only one count was recorded for this clone. The rearrangement links TRBV29-1 to TRBJ2-3, with 9 bases lining up with TRBD2. The trim removed 2 bases at V and 0 bases at J, leaving 6 bases unmatched. Germline loops: CDR1 SQVTM, CDR2 ANQGSEA. The CDR3 loop spans 16 amino acids. CDR3 sequence: CSVETRLAASTDTQYF. DNA of the CDR3: TGCAGCGTTGAAACCCGACTAGCGGCTAGCACAGATACGCAGTATTTT.

The V gene is TRBV2, the J gene TRBJ2-7; 13 bases match TRBD2. The V and J ends lost 7 bases and 7 bases, in that order; junction bases with no gene match: 7. From germline, CDR1 is SNHLY and CDR2 FYNNEI. CDR3 length: 14 residues. The CDR3 nucleotides are TGTGCCAGCAAACTACTAGCGGGAGGGGGGGAGCAGTACTTC. Translated: CASKLLAGGGEQYF.

This clone was seen only once. V is TRBV5-1 and J is TRBJ2-1; perhaps TRBD1 as D (6 bases). Per germline, CDR1 SGHRS and CDR2 YFSETQ. This CDR3 is 15 amino acids long. V was clipped by 1 base and J by 0 bases, with 8 bases between them. The CDR3 sequence: CASSLQGSSYNEQFF. CDR3 nucleotides: TGCGCCAGCAGCTTGCAGGGGAGCTCCTACAATGAGCAGTTCTTC. The full variable domain, completed using reference TRBV5-1 and TRBJ2-1, is KAGVTQTPRYLIKTRGQQVTLSCSPISGHRSVSWYQQTPGQGLQFLFEYFSETQRNKGNFPGRFSGRQFSNSRSEMNVSTLELGDSALYLCASSLQGSSYNEQFFGPGTRLTVL.

Turning to this clone: The junction departs from the called germline gene at one end, perhaps through a read error. The V gene is TRBV7-7, the J gene TRBJ2-5, with 8 bases that match TRBD2. Germline CDR1 is SSHAT and CDR2 is FNYEAQ (reference sequence). The CDR3 runs 15 residues. The CDR3 DNA reads as TGTGCTAGCAGCTGGTCGGGAGGGGGCCAAGAGACCCAGTACTTC. As protein: CASSWSGGGQETQYF.